This T cell receptor (beta chain) was obtained from a study of CD8 T cells in ankylosing spondylitis. TCRdb analysed the 5' RACE reads with MiXCR anew, one entry per CDR3 protein. The repertoire holds around 150,000 distinct CDR3 sequences, with roughly 44% as singletons. The V and J ends lost 6 bases and 0 bases respectively, with 14 bases between them. Germline V gives CDR1 MDHEN, CDR2 SYDVKM. The CDR3 is 15 residues long. V is TRBV28 and J is TRBJ1-1, with D unclear. The sample consisted of synovial fluid, either unsorted or a sorted T cell fraction (not recorded which). This TCR came from a male donor with ankylosing spondylitis. DNA of the CDR3: TGTGCCAGCAGGCCTGGATCGCCTCTGAACACTGAAGCTTTCTTT. It specifies CASRPGSPLNTEAFF.